The 30 T cell receptor beta chains given below trace back to one sample, sequenced in a study of blood T cell repertoires in COVID-19. The data were produced by immunoSEQ multiplex PCR, yet TCRdb's version contains in-frame clones alone and is incomplete. In the table there are approximately 110,000 clones, 75% to 90% of which are singletons. Sequencing was done on a sample of peripheral blood. These receptor sequences come from a human donor in a cohort sampled during active COVID-19.

CDR3 in amino acids: CASSQAGGSSEQYF. The CDR3 nucleotides read TGTGCCAGCAGCCAAGCAGGGGGCAGCTCAGAGCAGTACTTC. The V and J genes are TRBV7-3 and TRBJ2-7; 8 nucleotides match TRBD1. This CDR3 contains 14 residues. The germline V gene encodes CDR1 SGHTA and CDR2 FQGTGA. J lost 7 bases, V lost 5 bases, and 10 bases had no gene match.

The chain uses TRBV5-4 and TRBJ2-5; TRBD2 matches 10 bases. The CDR3 is 16 residues long. Trimming took 4 bases from V and 2 from J; bases not matched to a gene: 8. Germline CDR1 and CDR2: SGHNT and YYREEE (reference sequence). For the CDR3, the DNA is TGTGCCAGCAGCCCCCGAGCTAGCGGGGGACAAGAGACCCAGTACTTC. As protein: CASSPRASGGQETQYF.

The J gene is TRBJ1-3, the V gene TRBV11-2; a possible D gene is TRBD1 (6 bases). The CDR3 sequence is 15 residues long. Germline CDR1 is SGHAT and CDR2 is FQNNGV. V was trimmed by 3 bases and J by 7 bases, leaving 16 bases between them. The chain's CDR3 is CASSFTGNIANTIYF. CDR3 DNA sequence: TGTGCCAGCAGCTTTACAGGGAACATCGCTAACACCATATATTTT.

The chain employs TRBV11-1 and TRBJ1-2, with 9 bases that match TRBD1. With V trimmed by 5 bases and J by 2 bases, 6 bases remained unmatched. This CDR3 has 15 amino acids. From germline, CDR1 is SGHAT and CDR2 FQDESV (reference sequence). The CDR3 DNA is TGTGCCAGCAGCCCGCGGACAGGGGCGAACTATGGCTACACCTTC. It encodes CASSPRTGANYGYTF.

This clone was recorded once. The same CDR3 is also encoded by other DNA sequences in this sample. The V and J genes are TRBV3-1 (or the pseudogene TRBV3-2) and TRBJ2-5; D is possibly TRBD1 (6 bases). V lost 0 bases and J lost 1, with 9 bases in between. Germline-derived CDR1 and CDR2 are LGHDT and YNNKEL (reference sequence). The CDR3 length is 15 residues. The CDR3 region has the DNA TGTGCCAGCAGCCAAGATCTGACAGGCCAAGAGACCCAGTACTTC. This translates into CASSQDLTGQETQYF.

The rearrangement links TRBV2 to TRBJ2-1, with D tentatively TRBD1 (6 bases). The germline V and J ends were trimmed by 3 bases and 0 bases, with 15 bases remaining between them. The CDR3 has 17 residues. Germline lookup yields CDR1 SNHLY and CDR2 FYNNEI. The CDR3 here is CASSDPGHISSYNEQFF. The DNA for the CDR3 is TGTGCCAGCAGTGACCCGGGACACATAAGCTCCTACAATGAGCAGTTCTTC.

V gene TRBV10-3 combines with J gene TRBJ2-4, with D perhaps matching TRBD1 (5 bases). The CDR3 covers 15 residues. Trimming removed 11 bases at V and 0 bases at J, with 17 bases between. The germline V gene encodes CDR1 ENHRY and CDR2 SYGVKD. The CDR3 here is CAAAPDSLAKNIQYF. In DNA form, the CDR3 reads TGTGCCGCCGCCCCCGACAGCCTAGCCAAAAACATTCAGTACTTC.

The rearrangement joins TRBV6-5 to TRBJ1-3; 11 bases match TRBD1. The CDR3 covers 14 residues. The germline gives CDR1 MNHEY, CDR2 SVGAGI. The junction had 3 bases not matched to a gene; V was cut back by 4 bases and J by 7 bases. The CDR3 spells CASSLDRGLNTIYF. The CDR3 nucleotides read TGTGCCAGCAGTTTGGACAGGGGGCTTAACACCATATATTTT.

The V gene is TRBV5-1, the J gene TRBJ2-5, with TRBD2 matching over 7 bases. V was clipped by 5 bases and J by 7 bases; unmatched bases: 14. This CDR3 comprises 15 residues. CDR1 SGHRS and CDR2 YFSETQ come from the germline V gene. As DNA, the CDR3 is TGCGCCAGCAGACCCGCCGGGACTACCGACGGGACCCAGTACTTC. Its translation is CASRPAGTTDGTQYF.

To note about this clone: Other DNA variants within this sample encode the same CDR3. This CDR3 reads CASSLRGTDTQYF. CDR3 nucleotides: TGTGCCAGTAGTCTACGGGGCACAGATACGCAGTATTTT. The chain uses TRBV19 and TRBJ2-3; D unclear. CDR3 size: 13 residues. Trimming left V 5 bases short and J 1 base short, with 7 bases between. CDR1 is LNHDA, CDR2 SQIVND, per germline (reference sequence).

This clone was found a few times. The chain couples TRBV7-2 to TRBJ1-2; D ambiguous. Per germline, CDR1 SGHTA and CDR2 FQGNSA. The CDR3 covers 14 residues. The V end was cut by 7 bases, the J end by 6 bases, with 18 bases between. The DNA of the CDR3 is TGTGCCAGCACCGCGGGAGTCCTTGGGGATGGCTACACCTTC. Amino acid sequence: CASTAGVLGDGYTF.

The CDR3 region has the DNA TGTGCCAGCAGCTCCCGACAGGGGGGCACTGAAGCTTTCTTT. Protein: CASSSRQGGTEAFF. The chain links TRBV13 to TRBJ1-1; 9 nucleotides agree with TRBD1. The CDR3 extends over 14 amino acids. The J segment lost 4 bases and the V segment lost 4 bases, leaving 4 bases of the junction unmatched. Germline V lookup: CDR1 PRHDT, CDR2 FYEKMQ (reference sequence).

The rearrangement uses TRBV5-1 and TRBJ2-7; 8 bases align to TRBD1. J lost 4 bases, V lost 3 bases, and 9 bases had no gene match. CDR3 size: 15 residues. The germline CDR1 and CDR2 sequences are SGHRS and YFSETQ. The CDR3 DNA reads as TGCGCCAGCAGCTGGGGGTCTGGACAGGGTTACGAGCAGTACTTC. Its translation is CASSWGSGQGYEQYF.

This clone was found once. The chain combines TRBV6-5 with TRBJ2-3, with TRBD2 as a possible D gene (5 bases). V was cut by 5 bases and J by 0 bases, with 12 bases left in between. The CDR3 is 15 amino acids. Germline CDR1 and CDR2: MNHEY and SVGAGI. The CDR3 loop is CASSLLGVSTDTQYF. CDR3 in DNA: TGTGCCAGCAGTCTATTGGGAGTAAGCACAGATACGCAGTATTTT.

The chain combines TRBV5-4 with TRBJ2-2, with 9 nucleotides matching TRBD1. This CDR3 is built from 15 residues. Germline values: CDR1 SGHNT, CDR2 YYREEE (reference sequence). Trimming took 4 bases from V and 7 from J; bases not matched to a gene: 8. In DNA, the CDR3 is TGTGCCAGCAGCGGTGGACAGGGGAGGAGCGGGGAGCTGTTTTTT. Protein product: CASSGGQGRSGELFF.

This clone qualifies as medium-sized (0.01 to 0.1%). The gene calls are TRBV19 and TRBJ1-3; no reliable D call. CDR3 length: 13 residues. CDR1 is LNHDA and CDR2 is SQIVND in the germline V gene (reference sequence). V gave up 5 bases and J gave up 4 bases, with 9 bases separating them. The CDR3 DNA is TGTGCCAGTAGTTCTTTTGAGGGAAACACCATATATTTT. Protein product: CASSSFEGNTIYF.

The gene calls are TRBV7-3 and TRBJ2-5, with 10 bases matching TRBD1. Germline V gives CDR1 SGHTA, CDR2 FQGTGA. Trimming took 5 bases from V and 5 from J; bases not matched to a gene: 11. CDR3 size: 16 residues. For the CDR3, the DNA is TGTGCCAGCAGCCCGACAGGGGGCGCCGGTTTTGAGACCCAGTACTTC. Its protein is CASSPTGGAGFETQYF.

This CDR3 reads CASSLAGTASGNTIYF. Written as DNA, the CDR3 is TGTGCCAGCAGCTTGGCCGGGACAGCCTCTGGAAACACCATATATTTT. This rearrangement joins TRBV5-6 to TRBJ1-3; TRBD1 matches at 7 bases. Germline lookup yields CDR1 SGHDT and CDR2 YYEEEE. The CDR3 contains 16 residues. The J segment lost 0 bases and the V segment lost 0 bases, leaving 3 bases of the junction unmatched. Looking up the rest from reference TRBV5-6 and TRBJ1-3 gives the full variable domain: DAGVTQSPTHLIKTRGQQVTLRCSPKSGHDTVSWYQQALGQGPQFIFQYYEEEERQRGNFPDRFSGHQFPNYSSELNVNALLLGDSALYLCASSLAGTASGNTIYFGEGSWLTVV.

J is TRBJ2-3 and V is TRBV24-1; unclear D gene. The CDR3 has 15 residues. Germline CDR1 is KGHDR and CDR2 is SFDVKD. Between the trimmed V and J ends, which lost 6 bases and 1 base, there was a span of 13 bases. This CDR3 is CATSNYRKGTDTQYF. Here the CDR3 DNA reads TGTGCCACCAGTAACTACCGCAAAGGCACAGATACGCAGTATTTT.

The chain is built from TRBV11-3 and TRBJ1-1; tentatively, D is TRBD1 (6 bases). Trimming stripped 5 bases from V and 8 bases from J, with 15 bases between. This CDR3 contains 13 residues. Germline lookup yields CDR1 SGHNT and CDR2 YENEEA. The CDR3 nucleotides read TGTGCCAGCAGCATAGGACAGCCCGCCGAAGCTTTCTTT. Residues: CASSIGQPAEAFF.

The chain combines TRBV4-2 with TRBJ1-2, with 7 bases matching TRBD1. This CDR3 has 16 residues. Germline loops: CDR1 LGHNA, CDR2 YNFKEQ. V trimming: 5 bases; J trimming: 3 bases; junction bases outside the gene matches: 12. The CDR3 loop reads CASSDQFLDRDYGYTF. CDR3 DNA: TGTGCCAGCAGCGATCAATTTCTTGACAGGGACTATGGCTACACCTTC.

As DNA, the CDR3 is TGCAGTGCAACTACATGGGAAAAACTGTTTTTT. It specifies CSATTWEKLFF. The chain has TRBV20-1 and TRBJ1-4, with D unclear. The CDR3 runs to 11 residues. Germline V gives CDR1 DFQATT, CDR2 SNEGSKA (reference sequence). V was clipped by 6 bases and J by 8 bases, with 10 bases between them.

V and J are TRBV5-1 and TRBJ1-1; D not certain. Trimming shortened V by 4 bases and J by 1 base, and 11 bases separated the two germline ends. Germline V gives CDR1 SGHRS, CDR2 YFSETQ. The length of the CDR3 is 14 residues. The CDR3 loop is CASSPQATNTEAFF. In DNA form, the CDR3 reads TGCGCCAGCAGCCCGCAGGCGACGAACACTGAAGCTTTCTTT. The full variable domain, completed using reference TRBV5-1 and TRBJ1-1, is KAGVTQTPRYLIKTRGQQVTLSCSPISGHRSVSWYQQTPGQGLQFLFEYFSETQRNKGNFPGRFSGRQFSNSRSEMNVSTLELGDSALYLCASSPQATNTEAFFGQGTRLTVV.

About this clone: The junction departs from germline at one end; a sequencing error may be responsible. The chain has TRBV5-4 and TRBJ1-2; TRBD1 is a possible D gene (5 bases). Germline values: CDR1 SGHNT, CDR2 YYREEE (reference sequence). The CDR3 sequence is 11 residues long. CDR3 loop: CASSSSSGHRF. CDR3 in DNA: TGTGCCAGCAGCTCATCGTCAGGGCACCGTTTC.

The gene calls are TRBV6-2 or TRBV6-3 and TRBJ2-5, with 9 bases identical to TRBD1. Germline CDR1 reads MNHEY; CDR2 reads SVGEGT. This CDR3 is 14 amino acids long. Germline trimming cut 6 bases from V and 5 bases from J; bases unmatched to any gene: 7. DNA for the CDR3: TGTGCCAGCAGCTTGACAGGGGGATACGAGACCCAGTACTTC. It codes for CASSLTGGYETQYF.

The rearrangement joins TRBV27 to TRBJ2-7, with D possibly matching TRBD2 (6 bases). The V end was cut by 1 base, the J end by 3 bases, with 10 bases between. Germline assignment: CDR1 MNHEY and CDR2 SMNVEV (reference sequence). The length of the CDR3 is 14 residues. In DNA form, the CDR3 reads TGTGCCAGCAGTTTATGGAGTAGCGGCTACGAGCAGTACTTC. This gives the protein CASSLWSSGYEQYF.

The V gene is TRBV5-1, the J gene TRBJ2-2; 7 bases line up with TRBD1. V lost 4 bases to trimming and J lost 5 bases; unmatched junction nucleotides: 11. Germline CDR1 is SGHRS and CDR2 is YFSETQ. The CDR3 is made up of 16 amino acids. The CDR3 region is CASSASPGGTTGELFF. In DNA, the CDR3 is TGCGCCAGCAGCGCTTCTCCAGGGGGTACGACCGGGGAGCTGTTTTTT.

This chain connects TRBV10-3 to TRBJ1-5; 7 bases line up with TRBD1. Germline V CDR1 and CDR2: ENHRY, SYGVKD. The trim removed 2 bases at V and 4 bases at J, leaving 2 bases unmatched. The CDR3 is 14 amino acids. The CDR3 protein is CAISEGQVNQPQHF. In nucleotides, the CDR3 is TGTGCCATCAGTGAGGGACAGGTTAATCAGCCCCAGCATTTT.

The chain is built from TRBV6-5 and TRBJ2-7; maybe TRBD2 (7 bases). The CDR3 runs 14 residues. Germline CDR1 MNHEY, CDR2 SVGAGI. V was trimmed by 5 bases and J by 2 bases, leaving 13 bases between them. CDR3 loop: CASSPAGGPYEQYF. The CDR3 DNA follows: TGTGCCAGCAGTCCCGCCGGGGGGCCCTACGAGCAGTACTTC.

This clone was observed a few times. The V gene is TRBV11-3, the J gene TRBJ1-5, with 9 bases that match TRBD1. This CDR3 contains 18 residues. Per germline, CDR1 SGHNT and CDR2 YENEEA. Trimming removed 6 bases from V and 3 bases from J; junction bases left unmatched: 15. The CDR3 DNA is TGTGCCAGCAGTTGTAAGGCAACAGGGGGCGATTACAATCAGCCCCAGCATTTT. Its translation: CASSCKATGGDYNQPQHF.